Presented here are 19 T cell receptor beta chains from one specimen sequenced in a study of T cell responses to AZD1222 COVID-19 vaccine. Assay: immunoSEQ multiplex PCR; the TCRdb copy retains only in-frame clones and omits some. This table has roughly 200,000 clones, 80% to 95% appearing once. The material sequenced was peripheral blood, taken on day 0 of AZD1222 vaccination. These receptors all stem from an adult in good health.

The CDR3 protein is CASSKDRVSQPQHF. CDR3 DNA sequence: TGTGCCAGCAGCAAAGACAGGGTTTCTCAGCCCCAGCATTTT. V and J are TRBV7-2 and TRBJ1-5; 7 positions match TRBD1. The CDR3 has 14 amino acids. The J segment lost 6 bases and the V segment lost 5 bases, leaving 7 bases of the junction unmatched. Germline lookup yields CDR1 SGHTA and CDR2 FQGNSA.

The V gene is TRBV19, the J gene TRBJ2-7; possibly TRBD2 for D (6 bases). The V gene lost 3 bases and the J gene lost 4 bases, with 19 bases spanning the gap. The CDR3 runs to 16 residues. CDR1 and CDR2 from the germline V gene are LNHDA and SQIVND (reference sequence). The DNA for the CDR3 is TGTGCCAGTAGTATGGTTTCAGGGACTTTCGATTACGAGCAGTACTTC. It encodes CASSMVSGTFDYEQYF.

This chain links TRBV6-5 with TRBJ2-1; D not certain. Between the trimmed V and J ends, which lost 6 bases and 0 bases, there was a span of 9 bases. Germline CDR1 is MNHEY and CDR2 is SVGAGI. The CDR3 loop spans 14 amino acids. CDR3 sequence (DNA): TGTGCCAGCAGCCGCCTAAGCTCCTACAATGAGCAGTTCTTC. It specifies CASSRLSSYNEQFF.

This chain uses TRBV6-2 or TRBV6-3 with TRBJ1-5; 7 bases fit TRBD1. Germline CDR1 reads MNHEY; CDR2 reads SVGEGT. The J segment lost 3 bases and the V segment lost 2 bases, leaving 7 bases of the junction unmatched. The CDR3 contains 16 residues. In DNA form, the CDR3 reads TGTGCCAGCAGTTACGGGACGGAGGGGGCCAATCAGCCCCAGCATTTT. Its translation: CASSYGTEGANQPQHF.

The chain employs TRBV30 and TRBJ2-2; TRBD2 agrees at 10 bases. Germline lookup yields CDR1 GTSNPN and CDR2 SVGIG (reference sequence). The CDR3 sequence is 16 residues long. The CDR3 loop reads CVVMGLAGVYTGELFF. The CDR3 nucleotides read TGTGTAGTCATGGGGCTAGCGGGGGTGTACACCGGGGAGCTGTTTTTT.

The CDR3 nucleotides are TGTGCCACCAGCAGACAGGCTGGAAACACCATATATTTT. Its protein product is CATSRQAGNTIYF. This chain uses TRBV15 with TRBJ1-3, with unresolved D. The CDR3 extends over 13 amino acids. Trimming took 2 bases from V and 2 from J, leaving 4 bases between them. Germline-derived CDR1 and CDR2 are LNHNV and YYDKDF (reference sequence).

The V and J genes are TRBV3-1 (or the pseudogene TRBV3-2) and TRBJ1-4; weak D call: TRBD1 (5 bases). V lost 1 base and J lost 8, with 14 bases in between. This CDR3 spans 15 amino acids. Germline V gene data show CDR1 as LGHDT and CDR2 as YNNKEL (reference sequence). The CDR3: CASSQGGGIEEKLFF. In nucleotides, the CDR3 is TGTGCCAGCAGCCAAGGGGGGGGTATCGAAGAAAAACTGTTTTTT.

CDR3 in DNA: TGTGCCAGCAAGGGGGGGGGTGAAGCTTTCTTT. Amino acids: CASKGGGEAFF. The V gene is TRBV6-5, the J gene TRBJ1-1; D is possibly TRBD1 (6 bases). The V end was cut by 7 bases, the J end by 7 bases, with 10 bases between. The CDR3 is 11 residues long. Germline CDR1 reads MNHEY; CDR2 reads SVGAGI.

V usage is TRBV18 and J usage is TRBJ1-6, with 9 bases that match TRBD1. The CDR3 has 13 amino acids. Germline CDR1 KGHSH, CDR2 LQKENI. The V and J ends lost 4 bases and 8 bases, in that order; junction bases with no gene match: 0. CDR3 residues: CASSRDRDSPLHF. In DNA, the CDR3 is TGTGCCAGCTCACGGGACAGGGATTCACCCCTCCACTTT.

This clone was detected only once. J is TRBJ1-6 and V is TRBV6-1; D gene ambiguous. The CDR3 length is 15 residues. Germline V lookup: CDR1 MNHNS, CDR2 SASEGT. V dropped 3 bases and J dropped 0 bases, with 6 bases sitting between them. The CDR3 coding sequence is TGTGCCAGCAGTGACCAGAGCTCCTATAATTCACCCCTCCACTTT. Protein: CASSDQSSYNSPLHF.

The chain links TRBV27 to TRBJ1-6; D is undetermined. Germline CDR1 is MNHEY and CDR2 is SMNVEV (reference sequence). The V end was cut by 3 bases, the J end by 4 bases, with 13 bases between. This CDR3 has 16 amino acids. This chain's CDR3 is CASSFFRTEYNSPLHF. Here the CDR3 DNA reads TGTGCCAGCAGTTTCTTCCGAACCGAATATAATTCACCCCTCCACTTT.

The chain uses TRBV19 and TRBJ1-1; D not resolved. This CDR3 region has 13 residues. Germline CDR1 is LNHDA and CDR2 is SQIVND (reference sequence). V lost 5 bases and J lost 1, with 8 bases in between. CDR3 protein: CASSPRENTEAFF. CDR3 DNA sequence: TGTGCCAGTAGTCCAAGGGAGAACACTGAAGCTTTCTTT.

The chain employs TRBV3-1 (or the pseudogene TRBV3-2) and TRBJ1-2; D ambiguous. The CDR3 consists of 13 residues. The V gene lost 3 bases and the J gene lost 2 bases, with 7 bases spanning the gap. Germline assignment: CDR1 LGHDT and CDR2 YNNKEL (reference sequence). The CDR3 coding sequence is TGTGCCAGCAGCCAGGCCAGGAACTATGGCTACACCTTC. Translating gives CASSQARNYGYTF.

This sequence joins TRBV19 and TRBJ1-5, with D unresolved. Looked up from germline, CDR1 is LNHDA and CDR2 is SQIVND (reference sequence). V lost 3 bases, J lost 7 bases, and 7 bases lay in between. The CDR3 runs 12 residues. The DNA of the CDR3 is TGTGCCAGTAGTATCTTGTTGCAGCCCCAGCATTTT. Amino acid sequence: CASSILLQPQHF.

The V gene is TRBV7-3, the J gene TRBJ2-2; 8 bases align to TRBD2. V was pared by 2 bases and J by 6 bases, with 11 bases of the junction left unmatched. The CDR3 consists of 17 residues. Germline CDR1 and CDR2: SGHTA and FQGTGA. For the CDR3, the DNA is TGTGCCAGCAGCTTAGCCAGCGGGGGTTCCGGGGCCGGGGAGCTGTTTTTT. Protein: CASSLASGGSGAGELFF. The full variable domain, completed using reference TRBV7-3 and TRBJ2-2, is GAGVSQTPSNKVTEKGKYVELRCDPISGHTALYWYRQSLGQGPEFLIYFQGTGAADDSGLPNDRFFAVRPEGSVSTLKIQRTERGDSAVYLCASSLASGGSGAGELFFGEGSRLTVL.

The V call is TRBV10-3, the J call TRBJ1-1; D is unclear. The CDR3 runs to 13 residues. Trimming pared 4 bases from V and 1 base from J, leaving 7 bases between. Germline V gene data show CDR1 as ENHRY and CDR2 as SYGVKD. The CDR3 is CAISGRENTEAFF. The CDR3 nucleotides read TGTGCCATCAGTGGGAGGGAGAACACTGAAGCTTTCTTT.

The gene calls are TRBV7-3 and TRBJ1-1; no clear D. The CDR3 consists of 13 residues. Germline loops: CDR1 SGHTA, CDR2 FQGTGA. The V and J ends lost 1 base and 6 bases respectively, with 9 bases between them. This CDR3 reads CASSLKGSPEAFF. The CDR3 DNA sequence: TGTGCCAGCAGCTTAAAAGGGTCCCCTGAAGCTTTCTTT.

J is TRBJ2-3 and V is TRBV5-6; D possibly corresponds to TRBD2 (5 bases). The length of the CDR3 is 13 residues. CDR1 and CDR2 (germline): SGHDT, YYEEEE. V gave up 4 bases and J gave up 6 bases, with 12 bases separating them. Here the CDR3 reads CASSPTRRDTQYF. Written as DNA, the CDR3 is TGTGCCAGCAGCCCGACACGGAGGGATACGCAGTATTTT.

The rearrangement joins TRBV5-6 to TRBJ2-1; no reliable D call. This CDR3 region has 12 residues. Germline CDR1 is SGHDT and CDR2 is YYEEEE. Trimming removed 2 bases at V and 6 bases at J, with 6 bases between. This CDR3 is CASSFSRNEQFF. In DNA, the CDR3 is TGTGCCAGCAGCTTCAGTCGCAATGAGCAGTTCTTC.